A selection of T cell receptor beta chains follows, all from one sample in a study of early T cells in non-severe SARS-CoV-2 infection. TCRdb re-called the 5' RACE reads with MiXCR, one entry per CDR3 protein. Among about 23,000 distinct CDR3 sequences listed, around 4.8% were seen once. Specimen: whole blood. Receptors were obtained from an adult who was a healthcare worker with PCR-confirmed SARS-CoV-2 infection or an uninfected control (not recorded which). Each CDR3 is given with its conserved first and last residue. The order of the fields is J gene, V gene, CDR3 protein.

TRBJ2-7	TRBV4-1	CASSQGSGGNKEQYF
TRBJ2-3	TRBV6-5	CASSYSPRADGTGGVDTQYF
TRBJ2-5	TRBV7-8	CASSLPGLAGGLQETQYF
TRBJ1-5	TRBV6-2/TRBV6-3	CASSVRSTGGPQHF
TRBJ2-1	TRBV2	CASKGRGDNEQFF
TRBJ1-5	TRBV28	CASGTGNQPQHF
TRBJ2-2	TRBV19	CASSIPGRGEDGELFF
TRBJ2-3	TRBV5-5	CASRGTGVTDTQYF
TRBJ2-1	TRBV6-2/TRBV6-3	CASTWTGPYNEQFF
TRBJ2-7	TRBV28	CASSTPGTGNYEQYF
TRBJ1-2	TRBV7-9	CASSIRQGAGYGYTF
TRBJ2-2	TRBV7-3	CASSLTQGMGTGELFF
TRBJ2-5	TRBV6-2/TRBV6-3	CASRNRGRRETQYF
TRBJ1-4	TRBV7-9	CASSLWAGDTNEKLFF
TRBJ1-5	TRBV7-6	CASSRPQHF
TRBJ1-1	TRBV20-1	CSANRDEIIMNTEAFF
TRBJ2-2	TRBV6-5	CASSSSRGNTGELFF
TRBJ2-7	TRBV10-2	CASSERREQYF
TRBJ1-2	TRBV18	CASSQLHGREGGYGYTF
TRBJ2-5	TRBV10-2	CASTSITSGETQETQYF
TRBJ2-1	TRBV28	CASSSLGGSNEQFF
TRBJ2-5	TRBV29-1	CSVTTGKGIQETQYF
TRBJ2-7	TRBV20-1	CSALLGGYSYEQYF
TRBJ2-7	TRBV12-3/TRBV12-4	CASRSSGYLSEQYF
TRBJ1-1	TRBV20-1	CSALRDRANTEAFF
TRBJ2-5	TRBV7-9	CASSPGQETQYF
TRBJ1-1	TRBV7-2	CASSPRDRVAFTEAFF
TRBJ1-5	TRBV16	CASSQLAGQPQHF
TRBJ2-1	TRBV28	CAIRTSGGINEQFF
TRBJ2-3	TRBV28	CASSSRSSDTQYF
TRBJ1-2	TRBV30	CAWRRGLTASGYTF
TRBJ2-7	TRBV9	CASSVETGEGYEQYF
TRBJ2-5	TRBV3-1	CASSHTSGGAVLPETQYF
TRBJ2-1	TRBV30	CAWTSGAGGLNEQFF
TRBJ2-7	TRBV6-6	CVEPGGSQRSYEQYF
TRBJ2-7	TRBV5-6	CASSTQGGEQYF
TRBJ1-2	TRBV6-5	CASSYAGNLQGSYGYTF